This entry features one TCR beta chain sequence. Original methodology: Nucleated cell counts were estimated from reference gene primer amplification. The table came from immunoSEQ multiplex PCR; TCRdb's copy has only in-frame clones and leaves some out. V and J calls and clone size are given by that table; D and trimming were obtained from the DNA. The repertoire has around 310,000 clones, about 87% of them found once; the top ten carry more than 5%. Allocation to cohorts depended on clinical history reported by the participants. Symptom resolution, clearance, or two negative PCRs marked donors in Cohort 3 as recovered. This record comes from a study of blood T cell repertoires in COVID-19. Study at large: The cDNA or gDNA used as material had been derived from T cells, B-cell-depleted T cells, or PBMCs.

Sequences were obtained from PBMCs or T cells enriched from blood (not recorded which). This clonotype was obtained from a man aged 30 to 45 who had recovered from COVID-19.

CDR3 protein: CASSYSGVRTDTQYF. CDR3 coding DNA: TGTGCCAGCAGCTACTCAGGGGTACGCACAGATACGCAGTATTTT. V usage is TRBV13 and J usage is TRBJ2-3; D possibly corresponds to TRBD1 (6 bases). V lost 4 bases to trimming and J lost 1 base, with 12 bases between them. Germline loops: CDR1 PRHDT, CDR2 FYEKMQ (reference sequence). The CDR3 consists of 15 residues. Using reference TRBV13 and TRBJ2-3 for the parts outside the CDR3, the full variable domain is AAGVIQSPRHLIKEKRETATLKCYPIPRHDTVYWYQQGPGQDPQFLISFYEKMQSDKGSIPDRFSAQQFSDYHSELNMSSLELGDSALYFCASSYSGVRTDTQYFGPGTRLTVL.